A single sample gave rise to the 7 T cell receptor beta chains below, sequenced in a study of T cells in Graves' hyperthyroidism and ophthalmopathy. Amplification of TCR beta CDR3 regions was performed using RNA transcripts as template. Initially, a first-round RT-PCR of the TCR CDR3 employed the HTBI primer set. Via MiXCR, TCRdb re-called the multiplex PCR reads, giving one row per CDR3 protein. The table lists under 350,000 distinct CDR3 sequences, about 13% of them singletons. The material sequenced was blood. The origin of the receptors is a middle-aged woman with Graves' hyperthyroidism.

This clonotype was seen more than once but under ten times. CDR3 amino acids: CSVEIWGSYEQYF. The CDR3 DNA reads as TGCAGCGTTGAGATCTGGGGCTCCTACGAGCAGTACTTC. J is TRBJ2-7 and V is TRBV29-1; no clear D. CDR1 SQVTM and CDR2 ANQGSEA come from the germline V gene. This CDR3 is built from 13 residues. V dropped 3 bases and J dropped 0 bases, with 9 bases sitting between them.

In regard to this clonotype: This may come from a read error, since a much larger clone is one base off. CDR3 sequence (DNA): TGTGTCAGCAGCCAAGATTTTGCGGGAAGCAATGAGCAGTTCTTC. It codes for CVSSQDFAGSNEQFF. The J gene is TRBJ2-1, the V gene TRBV4-2; D is perhaps TRBD2 (6 bases). Germline CDR1 is LGHNA and CDR2 is YNFKEQ. The CDR3 runs 15 residues.

This clonotype was counted many times. The gene calls are TRBV27 and TRBJ1-2; 7 positions match TRBD1. This CDR3 spans 14 amino acids. V lost 6 bases and J lost 5; bases outside the gene matches: 9. The germline V gene encodes CDR1 MNHEY and CDR2 SMNVEV (reference sequence). Here the CDR3 reads CASSNLRGRYGYTF. The CDR3 DNA reads TGTGCCAGCAGCAATCTCAGGGGGAGGTATGGCTACACCTTC.

This clonotype was recorded many times. The chain has TRBV9 and TRBJ1-6; D is possibly TRBD1 (5 bases). Between the trimmed V and J ends, which lost 4 bases and 0 bases, there was a span of 17 bases. CDR3 length: 18 amino acids. Germline V gene sequence: CDR1 SGDLS, CDR2 YYNGEE. As DNA, the CDR3 is TGTGCCAGCAGCTCCCGCTCTGACAGAAGCTCCTATAATTCACCCCTCCACTTT. It encodes CASSSRSDRSSYNSPLHF.

This clonotype was detected a few times. The rearrangement links TRBV15 to TRBJ2-3, with 9 nucleotides matching TRBD2. The CDR3 length is 17 residues. The V segment lost 0 bases and the J segment 5 bases; nucleotides outside the gene matches: 9. The germline gives CDR1 LNHNV, CDR2 YYDKDF (reference sequence). The CDR3 loop is CATSRETGGRGEDTQYF. CDR3 in DNA: TGTGCCACCAGCAGAGAAACTGGCGGGAGGGGTGAAGATACGCAGTATTTT.

This clonotype was seen repeatedly, ten times or more. The rearrangement uses TRBV18 and TRBJ1-1; D is possibly TRBD1 (5 bases). V lost 2 bases to trimming and J lost 7 bases, with 14 bases between them. The CDR3 runs 14 residues. Germline CDR1 and CDR2: KGHSH and LQKENI. In DNA form, the CDR3 reads TGTGCCAGCTCACCAACAAGAGGGACTAATGAAGCTTTCTTT. Amino acid sequence: CASSPTRGTNEAFF. The complete variable domain, with remaining parts taken from reference TRBV18 and TRBJ1-1, reads NAGVMQNPRHLVRRRGQEARLRCSPMKGHSHVYWYRQLPEEGLKFMVYLQKENIIDESGMPKERFSAEFPKEGPSILRIQQVVRGDSAAYFCASSPTRGTNEAFFGQGTRLTVV.

This chain links TRBV11-3 with TRBJ2-7, with TRBD1 matching over 10 bases. Trimming cost V 6 bases and J 7 bases; bases outside gene matches: 12. This CDR3 region has 15 residues. CDR1 is SGHNT, CDR2 YENEEA, per germline. The CDR3 reads CASRKTGTGAGEQYF. The CDR3 nucleotides are TGTGCCAGCAGAAAAACCGGGACAGGGGCGGGTGAGCAGTACTTC.